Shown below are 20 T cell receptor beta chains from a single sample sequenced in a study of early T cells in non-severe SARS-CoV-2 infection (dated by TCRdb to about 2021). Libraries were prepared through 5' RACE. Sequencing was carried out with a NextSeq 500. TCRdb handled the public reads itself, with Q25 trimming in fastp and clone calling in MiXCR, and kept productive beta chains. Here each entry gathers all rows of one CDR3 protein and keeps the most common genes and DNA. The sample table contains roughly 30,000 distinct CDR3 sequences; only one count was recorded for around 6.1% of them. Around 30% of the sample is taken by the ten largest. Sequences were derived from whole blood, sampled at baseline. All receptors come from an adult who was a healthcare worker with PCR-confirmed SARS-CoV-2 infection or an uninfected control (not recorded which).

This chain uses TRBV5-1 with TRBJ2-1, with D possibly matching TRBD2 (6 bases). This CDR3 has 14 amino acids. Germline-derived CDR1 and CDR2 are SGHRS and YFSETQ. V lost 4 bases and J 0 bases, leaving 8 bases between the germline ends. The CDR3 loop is CASSTGSSYNEQFF. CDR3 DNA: TGCGCCAGCAGCACCGGGAGCTCCTACAATGAGCAGTTCTTC.

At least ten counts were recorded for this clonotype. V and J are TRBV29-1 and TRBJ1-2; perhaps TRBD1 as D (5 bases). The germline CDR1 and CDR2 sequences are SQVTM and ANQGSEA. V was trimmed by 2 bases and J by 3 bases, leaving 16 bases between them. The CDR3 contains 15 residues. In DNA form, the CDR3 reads TGCAGCGTTGAAAGTATGGGGGATCGGGACTATGGCTACACCTTC. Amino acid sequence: CSVESMGDRDYGYTF.

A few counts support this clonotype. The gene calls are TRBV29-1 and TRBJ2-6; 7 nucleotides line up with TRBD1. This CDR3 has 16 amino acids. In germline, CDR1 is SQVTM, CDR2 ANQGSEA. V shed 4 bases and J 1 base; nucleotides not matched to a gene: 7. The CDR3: CSVAGQAASGANVLTF. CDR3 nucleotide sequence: TGCAGCGTTGCAGGACAGGCTGCGTCTGGGGCCAACGTCCTGACTTTC.

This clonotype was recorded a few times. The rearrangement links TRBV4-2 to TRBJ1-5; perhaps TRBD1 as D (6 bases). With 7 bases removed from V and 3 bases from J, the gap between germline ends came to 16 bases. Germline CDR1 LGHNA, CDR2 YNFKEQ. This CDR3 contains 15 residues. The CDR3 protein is CASNQVGQPNQPQHF. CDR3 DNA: TGTGCCAGCAACCAGGTTGGACAGCCCAATCAGCCCCAGCATTTT.

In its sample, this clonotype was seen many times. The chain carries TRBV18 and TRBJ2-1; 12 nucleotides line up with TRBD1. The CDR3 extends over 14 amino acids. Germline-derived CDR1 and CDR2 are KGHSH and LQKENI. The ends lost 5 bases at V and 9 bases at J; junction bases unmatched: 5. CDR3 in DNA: TGTGCCAGCTCATCCGGGACAGGGGGCGGTGAGCAGTTCTTC. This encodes CASSSGTGGGEQFF.

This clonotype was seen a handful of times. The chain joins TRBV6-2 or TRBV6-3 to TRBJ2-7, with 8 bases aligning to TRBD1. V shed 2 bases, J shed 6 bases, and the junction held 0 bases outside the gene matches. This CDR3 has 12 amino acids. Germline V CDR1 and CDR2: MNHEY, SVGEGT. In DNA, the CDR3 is TGTGCCAGCAGTTACGACAGGGGCGAGCAGTACTTC. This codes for CASSYDRGEQYF.

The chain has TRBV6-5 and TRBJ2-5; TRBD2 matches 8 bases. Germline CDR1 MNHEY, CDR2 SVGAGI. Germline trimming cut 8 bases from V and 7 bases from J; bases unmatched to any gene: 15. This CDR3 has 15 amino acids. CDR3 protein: CASLPYSGTKVTQYF. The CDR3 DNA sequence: TGTGCCAGCCTGCCCTATAGCGGGACTAAGGTGACCCAGTACTTC.

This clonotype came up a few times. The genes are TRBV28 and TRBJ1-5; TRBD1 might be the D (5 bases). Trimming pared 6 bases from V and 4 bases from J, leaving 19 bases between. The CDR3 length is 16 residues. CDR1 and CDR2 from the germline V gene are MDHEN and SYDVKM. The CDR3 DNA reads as TGTGCCAGCAGACCTGGGGGAGGGATTGGAAATCAGCCCCAGCATTTT. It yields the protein CASRPGGGIGNQPQHF.

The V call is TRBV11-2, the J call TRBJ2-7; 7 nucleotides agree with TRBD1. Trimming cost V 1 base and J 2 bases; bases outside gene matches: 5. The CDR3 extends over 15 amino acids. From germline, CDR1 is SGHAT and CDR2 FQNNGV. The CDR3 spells CASSLVMTGPYEQYF. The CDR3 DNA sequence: TGTGCCAGCAGCTTAGTGATGACAGGGCCCTACGAGCAGTACTTC.

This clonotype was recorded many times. The CDR3 reads CASSTQQGGTEAFF. CDR3 bases: TGTGCCAGCAGCACCCAACAGGGGGGCACTGAAGCTTTCTTT. The chain carries TRBV9 and TRBJ1-1, with 8 bases that match TRBD1. Unmatched junction bases numbered 6, after V lost 4 bases and J lost 4 bases. There are 14 residues in the CDR3. The germline V gene has CDR1 SGDLS and CDR2 YYNGEE.

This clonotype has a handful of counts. CDR3 bases: TGTGCCAGCAGCCTATCCCCTACACAAGAGACCCAGTACTTC. Translating it yields CASSLSPTQETQYF. This chain joins TRBV7-9 and TRBJ2-5, with D unresolved. CDR1 SEHNR and CDR2 FQNEAQ come from the germline V gene (reference sequence). The germline V and J ends were trimmed by 5 bases and 2 bases, with 12 bases remaining between them. This CDR3 spans 14 amino acids.

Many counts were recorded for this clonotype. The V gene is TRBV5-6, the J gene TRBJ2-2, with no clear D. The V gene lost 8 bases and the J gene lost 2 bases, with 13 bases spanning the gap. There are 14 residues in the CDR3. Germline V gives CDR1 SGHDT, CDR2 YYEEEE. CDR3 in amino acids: CASFRRVNTGELFF. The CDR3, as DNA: TGTGCCAGTTTCAGAAGAGTAAACACCGGGGAGCTGTTTTTT.

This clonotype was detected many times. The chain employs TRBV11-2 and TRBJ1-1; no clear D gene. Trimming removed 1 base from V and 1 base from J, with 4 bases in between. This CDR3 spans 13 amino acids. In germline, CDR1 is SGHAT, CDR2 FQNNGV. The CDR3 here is CASSLVTNTEAFF. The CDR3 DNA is TGTGCCAGCAGCTTAGTAACGAACACTGAAGCTTTCTTT.

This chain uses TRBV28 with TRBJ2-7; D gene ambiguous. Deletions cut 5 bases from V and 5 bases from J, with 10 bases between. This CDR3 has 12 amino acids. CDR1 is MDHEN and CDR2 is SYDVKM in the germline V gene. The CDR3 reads CASSPKVHEQYF. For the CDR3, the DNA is TGTGCCAGCAGTCCCAAGGTCCACGAGCAGTACTTC.

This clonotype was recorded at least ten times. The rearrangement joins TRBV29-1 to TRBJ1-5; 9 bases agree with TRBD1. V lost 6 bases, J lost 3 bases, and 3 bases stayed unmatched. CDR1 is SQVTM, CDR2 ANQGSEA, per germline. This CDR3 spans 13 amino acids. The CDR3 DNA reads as TGCAGCGTGGGACAGGGAGACAATCAGCCCCAGCATTTT. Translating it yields CSVGQGDNQPQHF.

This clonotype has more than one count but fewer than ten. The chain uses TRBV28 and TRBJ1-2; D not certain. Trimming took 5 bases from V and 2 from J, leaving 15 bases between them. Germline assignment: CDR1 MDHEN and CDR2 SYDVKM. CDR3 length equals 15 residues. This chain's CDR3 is CASSPPPTENYGYTF. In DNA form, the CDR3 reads TGTGCCAGCAGTCCCCCGCCAACAGAGAACTATGGCTACACCTTC.

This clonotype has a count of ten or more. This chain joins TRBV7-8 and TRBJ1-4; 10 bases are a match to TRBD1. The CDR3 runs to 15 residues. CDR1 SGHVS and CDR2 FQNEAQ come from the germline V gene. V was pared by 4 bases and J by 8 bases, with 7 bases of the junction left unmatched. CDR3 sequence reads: CASSYRQGAGEKLFF. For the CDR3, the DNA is TGTGCCAGCAGCTACCGACAGGGGGCGGGGGAAAAACTGTTTTTT.

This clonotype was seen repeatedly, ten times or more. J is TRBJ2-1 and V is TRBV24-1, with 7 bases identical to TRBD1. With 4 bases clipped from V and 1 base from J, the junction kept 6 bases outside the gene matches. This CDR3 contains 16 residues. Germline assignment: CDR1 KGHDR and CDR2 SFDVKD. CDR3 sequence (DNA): TGTGCCACCAGTGAGTCTGGACAGGTTTCCTACAATGAGCAGTTCTTC. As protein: CATSESGQVSYNEQFF.

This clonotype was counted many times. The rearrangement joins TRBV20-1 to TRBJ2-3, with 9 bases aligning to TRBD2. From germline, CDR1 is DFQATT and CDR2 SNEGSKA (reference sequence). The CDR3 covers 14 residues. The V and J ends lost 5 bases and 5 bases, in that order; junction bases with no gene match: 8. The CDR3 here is CSAPLAGRGDTQYF. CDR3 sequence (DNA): TGCAGTGCTCCGCTAGCGGGAAGGGGAGATACGCAGTATTTT.

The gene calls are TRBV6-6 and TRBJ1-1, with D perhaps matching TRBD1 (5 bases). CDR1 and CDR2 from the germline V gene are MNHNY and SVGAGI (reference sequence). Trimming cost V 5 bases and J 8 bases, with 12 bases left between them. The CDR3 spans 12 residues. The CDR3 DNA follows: TGTGCCAGCAGTCCGACAGCCAGGGAAGCTTTCTTT. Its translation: CASSPTAREAFF.